The next 23 T cell receptor beta chains were all read from a single sample in a study of blood T cell repertoires in COVID-19. Sequencing used immunoSEQ multiplex PCR; TCRdb keeps in-frame clones, though not all of them. The repertoire holds tens of thousands of clones, with approximately 67% as singletons. The specimen sequenced was peripheral blood. The receptor set was obtained from a human donor in a cohort sampled during active COVID-19.

The V call is TRBV6-5, the J call TRBJ1-3, with 7 bases matching TRBD1. Germline V gene sequence: CDR1 MNHEY, CDR2 SVGAGI. V dropped 6 bases and J dropped 0; count of bases not matched to a gene: 5. CDR3 length: 15 amino acids. CDR3 protein: CASRRSGGSGNTIYF. The DNA of the CDR3 is TGTGCCAGCAGGCGCTCAGGGGGCTCTGGAAACACCATATATTTT.

The chain combines TRBV5-1 with TRBJ1-3; maybe TRBD1 (5 bases). The CDR3 consists of 15 residues. Germline V gives CDR1 SGHRS, CDR2 YFSETQ. The V and J ends lost 0 bases and 0 bases respectively, with 7 bases between them. CDR3 nucleotide sequence: TGCGCCAGCAGCTTGGCAGGGTCCTCTGGAAACACCATATATTTT. Residues: CASSLAGSSGNTIYF.

The chain couples TRBV3-1 (or the pseudogene TRBV3-2) to TRBJ2-5; the D gene is possibly TRBD1 (6 bases). The CDR3 is 15 amino acids. The V gene's germline CDR1 is LGHDT and CDR2 YNNKEL (reference sequence). The V gene lost 4 bases and the J gene lost 4 bases, with 16 bases spanning the gap. CDR3 DNA: TGTGCCAGCAGCCGGGGCAAACAGGGTTTAGAGACCCAGTACTTC. It specifies CASSRGKQGLETQYF.

The chain couples TRBV7-2 to TRBJ1-2; 7 nucleotides match TRBD1. This CDR3 has 15 amino acids. Trimming cost V 5 bases and J 3 bases; bases outside gene matches: 9. Germline assignment: CDR1 SGHTA and CDR2 FQGNSA. CDR3 sequence reads: CASSTRTGLDYGYTF. CDR3 bases: TGTGCCAGCAGCACCCGGACAGGTTTGGACTATGGCTACACCTTC.

The chain is built from TRBV7-3 and TRBJ2-3; TRBD2 matches 9 bases. The CDR3 is 14 amino acids. V lost 3 bases to trimming and J lost 6 bases; unmatched junction nucleotides: 4. CDR1 is SGHTA, CDR2 FQGTGA, per germline. The CDR3 region has the DNA TGTGCCAGCAGCTTTGCGGGGGGGTCGGATACGCAGTATTTT. This codes for CASSFAGGSDTQYF.

This rearrangement joins TRBV7-3 to TRBJ2-3; 14 nucleotides agree with TRBD2. This CDR3 is 16 amino acids long. From germline, CDR1 is SGHTA and CDR2 FQGTGA. With V trimmed by 6 bases and J by 4 bases, 6 bases remained unmatched. This chain's CDR3 is CASSPRTSGGSDTQYF. CDR3 DNA sequence: TGTGCCAGCAGTCCGAGGACTAGCGGGGGGTCAGATACGCAGTATTTT.

This clone has only a few counts. The V call is TRBV19, the J call TRBJ2-5, with a tentative D call TRBD2 (5 bases). V lost 0 bases and J lost 7, with 9 bases in between. Germline CDR1 LNHDA, CDR2 SQIVND (reference sequence). The CDR3 is made up of 13 amino acids. CDR3: CASSIDLRGTQYF. The CDR3 region has the DNA TGTGCCAGTAGTATAGATCTCCGGGGGACCCAGTACTTC.

This clone appeared a few times. V is TRBV7-2 and J is TRBJ2-1; 11 bases match TRBD2. The length of the CDR3 is 16 residues. Germline CDR1 is SGHTA and CDR2 is FQGNSA. V shed 2 bases, J shed 9 bases, and the junction held 9 bases outside the gene matches. The CDR3 loop is CASSLTTSGGSGEQFF. CDR3 nucleotide sequence: TGTGCCAGCAGCTTAACAACTAGCGGGGGTTCGGGTGAGCAGTTCTTC.

J is TRBJ1-5 and V is TRBV19, with 11 bases lining up with TRBD1. This CDR3 spans 14 amino acids. The trim removed 9 bases at V and 5 bases at J, leaving 6 bases unmatched. Germline-derived CDR1 and CDR2 are LNHDA and SQIVND (reference sequence). CDR3 DNA sequence: TGTGCCAGCAGAGGACAGGGGGCGCATCAGCCCCAGCATTTT. This encodes CASRGQGAHQPQHF.

The chain carries TRBV7-9 and TRBJ1-1; 7 bases are a match to TRBD1. CDR1 SEHNR and CDR2 FQNEAQ come from the germline V gene (reference sequence). V lost 4 bases to trimming and J lost 8 bases; unmatched junction nucleotides: 7. This CDR3 has 13 amino acids. The CDR3 DNA is TGTGCCAGCAGCTCCTTTGGACAGGAAGAAGCTTTCTTT. It codes for CASSSFGQEEAFF.

The genes are TRBV2 and TRBJ1-5; no firm D call. Germline CDR1 SNHLY, CDR2 FYNNEI. CDR3 size: 13 residues. Trimming took 4 bases from V and 1 from J, leaving 5 bases between them. The CDR3 DNA reads TGTGCCAGCAGTGCTGAGAGCAATCAGCCCCAGCATTTT. Translated: CASSAESNQPQHF.

V and J are TRBV6-6 and TRBJ2-7, with D possibly matching TRBD1 (5 bases). Between the trimmed V and J ends, which lost 2 bases and 2 bases, there was a span of 16 bases. Germline CDR1 reads MNHNY; CDR2 reads SVGAGI (reference sequence). This CDR3 is 16 amino acids long. CDR3 nucleotide sequence: TGTGCCAGCAGTTACGTTCAGACAGCAGCTCCCTACGAGCAGTACTTC. The encoded protein is CASSYVQTAAPYEQYF.

The genes are TRBV7-3 and TRBJ2-2, with D possibly TRBD1 on 5 matching bases. This CDR3 is built from 12 residues. CDR1 is SGHTA, CDR2 FQGTGA, per germline. Between the trimmed V and J ends, which lost 5 bases and 7 bases, there was a span of 8 bases. The CDR3 sequence: CASSRTGGELFF. The CDR3 region has the DNA TGTGCCAGCAGCAGAACAGGCGGGGAGCTGTTTTTT.

V and J are TRBV27 and TRBJ2-5; no clear D. Germline V lookup: CDR1 MNHEY, CDR2 SMNVEV (reference sequence). V lost 2 bases, J lost 2 bases, and 9 bases lay in between. This CDR3 is 14 amino acids long. CDR3 coding DNA: TGTGCCAGCAGTTTAGGGCCCCAACAAGAGACCCAGTACTTC. Encoded protein: CASSLGPQQETQYF.

The J gene is TRBJ1-1, the V gene TRBV5-1, with D unresolved. CDR3 length equals 14 residues. With 0 bases removed from V and 1 base from J, the gap between germline ends came to 7 bases. CDR1 and CDR2 (germline): SGHRS, YFSETQ. For the CDR3, the DNA is TGCGCCAGCAGCTTGGGGCAACAGAACACTGAAGCTTTCTTT. This translates into CASSLGQQNTEAFF.

The rearrangement joins TRBV2 to TRBJ2-7; TRBD2 matches at 12 bases. In germline, CDR1 is SNHLY, CDR2 FYNNEI. V lost 7 bases and J lost 5; bases outside the gene matches: 12. The CDR3 length is 16 residues. The CDR3 region has the DNA TGTGCCAGCAAATTTGACTCTAGCGGGAGGGCCCACGAGCAGTACTTC. Its protein is CASKFDSSGRAHEQYF. The variable domain in full, with the rest retrieved from reference TRBV2 and TRBJ2-7, is EPEVTQTPSHQVTQMGQEVILRCVPISNHLYFYWYRQILGQKVEFLVSFYNNEISEKSEIFDDQFSVERPDGSNFTLKIRSTKLEDSAMYFCASKFDSSGRAHEQYFGPGTRLTVT.

This chain uses TRBV29-1 with TRBJ1-1; 8 nucleotides line up with TRBD1. V was clipped by 6 bases and J by 5 bases; unmatched bases: 2. Germline V gives CDR1 SQVTM, CDR2 ANQGSEA. The CDR3 is made up of 11 amino acids. CDR3 bases: TGCAGCGTAGACAGGGGAACTGAAGCTTTCTTT. Encoded protein: CSVDRGTEAFF.

The genes are TRBV11-3 and TRBJ1-6, with 7 bases fitting TRBD1. The CDR3 length is 15 residues. V gave up 2 bases and J gave up 8 bases; unmatched junction bases: 6. CDR1 and CDR2 (germline): SGHNT, YENEEA. CDR3 in DNA: TGTGCCAGCAGCTTACTCGGGACAGCCGATTCACCCCTCCACTTT. This encodes CASSLLGTADSPLHF.

V gene TRBV21-1 combines with J gene TRBJ2-3; the table's D call of TRBD2 was not tested on the DNA. TRBV21-1 is marked as a pseudogene. CDR3 length equals 18 residues. CDR3 nucleotide sequence: TGTGCCAGTAAAAGCCACCGCGAAGCGGGACCGTACACAGATACGCAGTATTTT. It encodes CASKSHREAGPYTDTQYF.

This rearrangement joins TRBV9 to TRBJ2-1, with 13 bases fitting TRBD2. J was trimmed by 8 bases and V by 3 bases; bases with no gene match: 5. Germline V gene data show CDR1 as SGDLS and CDR2 as YYNGEE. This CDR3 comprises 15 residues. The CDR3 is CASSDGTSGNHEQFF. The CDR3 DNA sequence: TGTGCCAGCAGCGACGGGACTAGCGGGAACCATGAGCAGTTCTTC. Variable domain in full (rest from reference TRBV9 and TRBJ2-1): DSGVTQTPKHLITATGQRVTLRCSPRSGDLSVYWYQQSLDQGLQFLIQYYNGEERAKGNILERFSAQQFPDLHSELNLSSLELGDSALYFCASSDGTSGNHEQFFGPGTRLTVL.

This rearrangement joins TRBV12-3 or TRBV12-4 to TRBJ1-4; possible D gene TRBD1, 5 bases. The length of the CDR3 is 13 residues. V was cut by 3 bases and J by 5 bases, with 7 bases left in between. The CDR3 sequence: CASSFQGNEKLFF. The CDR3 coding sequence is TGTGCCAGCAGTTTCCAGGGCAATGAAAAACTGTTTTTT.

The rearrangement uses TRBV19 and TRBJ2-5, with D unclear. CDR3 length: 11 amino acids. Trimming left V 6 bases short and J 5 bases short, with 7 bases between. Germline-derived CDR1 and CDR2 are LNHDA and SQIVND (reference sequence). The CDR3: CASRAGETQYF. The CDR3, as DNA: TGTGCCAGTAGGGCCGGGGAGACCCAGTACTTC.

This rearrangement joins TRBV4-3 to TRBJ2-5; maybe TRBD1 (7 bases). Trimming removed 0 bases at V and 6 bases at J, with 14 bases between. CDR1 is LGHNA, CDR2 YSLEER, per germline. The length of the CDR3 is 15 residues. The CDR3 loop reads CASSQDSQGGKTQYF. The CDR3 region has the DNA TGCGCCAGCAGCCAAGATAGTCAGGGGGGAAAGACCCAGTACTTC.